These T cell receptor beta chains were read from a single sample in a study of blood T cells in healthy people across ages. TCRdb passed the 5' RACE reads through MiXCR, listing each CDR3 protein once. The repertoire holds 1.5 million to 2 million distinct CDR3 sequences, with 49% as singletons. The sequenced sample consisted of blood. These receptors came from a middle-aged woman in good health. CDR3s include the opening cysteine and the closing phenylalanine or tryptophan. A D gene is named only where the DNA matches it firmly. For some rows the clone size is stated as once, few or many, or as a class when expanded; others skip it.

v_gene	abundance	j_gene	len	d_gene	CDR3aa	CDR3nt
TRBV20-1	.	TRBJ2-7	16	.	CSASPGVAKISYEQYF	TGCAGTGCCTCTCCCGGGGTAGCGAAAATCTCCTACGAGCAGTACTTC
TRBV3-1	.	TRBJ2-3	14	.	CASSQGMWEDTQYF	TGTGCCAGCAGCCAAGGGATGTGGGAAGATACGCAGTATTTT
TRBV20-1	once	TRBJ1-2	15	.	CSASTRARSNHGYTF	TGCAGTGCTAGCACCAGGGCCCGTTCCAACCATGGCTACACCTTC
TRBV10-3	.	TRBJ2-5	17	TRBD2	CAISVGGGAGFQETQYF	TGTGCCATCAGTGTCGGCGGGGGGGCCGGATTCCAAGAGACCCAGTACTTC
TRBV28	.	TRBJ2-6	17	TRBD1	CASSRGQGAAGANVLTF	TGTGCCAGCAGCCGGGGACAGGGGGCGGCAGGGGCCAACGTCCTGACTTTC
TRBV9	.	TRBJ2-3	14	.	CASSVGGTADTQYF	TGTGCCAGCAGCGTAGGAGGTACCGCAGATACGCAGTATTTT
TRBV5-1	.	TRBJ2-1	16	.	CVSSLEGRAMLDEQFF	TGCGTCAGCAGCTTGGAAGGGAGAGCCATGCTCGATGAGCAGTTCTTC
TRBV20-1	few	TRBJ2-5	12	.	CSASGTRETQYF	TGCAGTGCTAGCGGGACTCGGGAGACCCAGTACTTC
TRBV2	few	TRBJ1-2	13	.	CASTRPGMYGYTF	TGTGCCAGCACGCGCCCTGGAATGTATGGCTACACCTTC
TRBV6-5	.	TRBJ2-7	15	.	CASSYSNTGAYEQYF	TGTGCCAGCAGTTACTCCAATACCGGGGCCTACGAGCAGTACTTC
TRBV12-3/TRBV12-4	few	TRBJ2-5	16	TRBD2	CASSFTSGGPGETQYF	TGTGCCAGCAGTTTCACTAGCGGGGGGCCGGGGGAGACCCAGTACTTC
TRBV6-2/TRBV6-3	.	TRBJ2-5	17	TRBD2	CASSYWTSGDGRETQYF	TGTGCCAGCAGTTACTGGACTAGCGGGGACGGTAGAGAGACCCAGTACTTC
TRBV11-1	few	TRBJ2-5	16	.	CASSFRGTTEGETQYF	TGTGCCAGCAGCTTCCGCGGGACAACAGAGGGTGAGACCCAGTACTTC
TRBV10-1	.	TRBJ2-3	15	.	CASSETLGDTDTQYF	TGCGCCAGCAGTGAGACCCTTGGGGACACAGATACGCAGTATTTT
TRBV11-2	.	TRBJ1-5	14	.	CASSFGNSNQPQHF	TGTGCCAGCAGCTTCGGGAATAGCAATCAGCCCCAGCATTTT
TRBV5-6	.	TRBJ2-5	17	.	CASHLGALTGPQETQYF	TGTGCCAGCCATTTAGGAGCCTTAACGGGCCCCCAAGAGACCCAGTACTTC
TRBV7-2	.	TRBJ2-3	15	TRBD2	CASSPQGLVPDTQYF	TGTGCCAGCAGCCCTCAAGGACTAGTACCAGATACGCAGTATTTT
TRBV4-2	.	TRBJ2-3	14	.	CTSSQVSIPDTQYF	TGTACCAGCAGCCAAGTGTCTATTCCAGATACGCAGTATTTT
TRBV6-6	once	TRBJ2-7	12	.	CASSGGMAEQYF	TGTGCCAGCAGTGGAGGTATGGCCGAGCAGTACTTC
TRBV12-3/TRBV12-4	.	TRBJ2-6	18	.	CASSTRQESISGANVLTF	TGTGCCAGCAGTACTCGACAGGAATCGATCTCTGGGGCCAACGTCCTGACTTTC
TRBV9	few	TRBJ2-3	15	.	CASSVAPRGTDTQYF	TGTGCCAGCAGCGTAGCCCCAAGAGGAACAGATACGCAGTATTTT
TRBV6-1	once	TRBJ2-7	14	.	CASSARDISYEQYF	TGTGCCAGCAGTGCCCGGGACATCTCCTACGAGCAGTACTTC
TRBV27	.	TRBJ2-5	18	.	CASSLSKTGLPRGETQYF	TGTGCCAGCAGTTTATCGAAAACGGGACTCCCAAGGGGAGAGACCCAGTACTTC
TRBV10-3	few	TRBJ1-2	13	.	CAISESGDYGYTF	TGTGCCATCAGTGAGTCTGGGGACTATGGCTACACCTTC
TRBV5-1	.	TRBJ2-1	16	TRBD1	CASSSEFGQGAREQFF	TGCGCCAGCAGCTCCGAGTTCGGACAGGGGGCGAGAGAGCAGTTCTTC
TRBV5-6	.	TRBJ1-2	14	.	CASSLARAEYGYTF	TGTGCCAGCAGCTTGGCTCGGGCGGAGTATGGCTACACCTTC
TRBV5-1	.	TRBJ2-1	15	TRBD2	CASSSSGGAWNEQFF	TGCGCCAGCAGCTCTAGCGGGGGGGCGTGGAATGAGCAGTTCTTC
TRBV6-2/TRBV6-3	.	TRBJ2-7	11	.	CASTVSYEQYF	TGTGCCAGCACCGTATCCTACGAGCAGTACTTC
TRBV6-4	.	TRBJ2-5	15	TRBD2	CASSGTSYPNETQYF	TGTGCCAGCAGTGGGACTAGTTACCCTAACGAGACCCAGTACTTC